Following are 12 T cell receptor beta chains from one sample sequenced in a study of cytomegalovirus exposure and HLA in healthy donors. The PCR was carried out with 60 Vbeta primers and 13 Jbeta primers. Clones were read by immunoSEQ multiplex PCR, and TCRdb kept only the in-frame ones, dropping some. The data hold some 77,000 clones, with about 80% observed a single time. Sequenced sample: PBMCs. These receptor sequences come from a man aged 45-65 years in good health and CMV-seropositive.

This clone has just one count. CDR3 bases: TGTGCCAGCAGCTTAGCTCGGGAAACAGATACGCAGTATTTT. Its translation is CASSLARETDTQYF. This chain connects TRBV7-6 to TRBJ2-3; weak D call: TRBD2 (5 bases). CDR1 and CDR2 from the germline V gene are SGHVS and FNYEAQ. V was pared by 0 bases and J by 3 bases, with 7 bases between. The CDR3 runs 14 residues.

The V gene is TRBV5-1, the J gene TRBJ1-2; D gene unclear. The CDR3 is 14 residues long. V was clipped by 4 bases and J by 1 base, with 11 bases between them. CDR1 SGHRS and CDR2 YFSETQ come from the germline V gene. In nucleotides, the CDR3 is TGCGCCAGCAGCATGGACCCAGATAACTATGGCTACACCTTC. Protein product: CASSMDPDNYGYTF.

The genes are TRBV18 and TRBJ2-2; weak D call: TRBD1 (5 bases). V lost 5 bases and J lost 0, with 10 bases in between. Germline CDR1 reads KGHSH; CDR2 reads LQKENI. CDR3 size: 15 residues. In DNA, the CDR3 is TGTGCCAGCTCAAGGGGTCAGACGAACACCGGGGAGCTGTTTTTT. Protein sequence: CASSRGQTNTGELFF.

The J gene is TRBJ2-5, the V gene TRBV30; TRBD1 aligns across 7 bases. Per the germline V gene, CDR1 is GTSNPN and CDR2 is SVGIG (reference sequence). The V and J ends lost 3 bases and 4 bases, in that order; junction bases with no gene match: 8. CDR3 length: 14 residues. The CDR3 nucleotides read TGTGCCTGGAGCCGTACAGGGGCGGGAGAGACCCAGTACTTC. It encodes CAWSRTGAGETQYF.

The V gene is TRBV7-9, the J gene TRBJ2-3, with TRBD2 identical over 8 bases. After removal of 5 bases from V and 4 bases from J, the junction contained 8 bases not matched to a gene. The germline V gene has CDR1 SEHNR and CDR2 FQNEAQ (reference sequence). This CDR3 has 15 residues. The CDR3 protein is CASSPSGSAADTQYF. The CDR3, as DNA: TGTGCCAGCAGCCCAAGCGGGAGTGCGGCAGATACGCAGTATTTT.

The rearrangement joins TRBV11-2 to TRBJ2-3, with 8 bases that match TRBD2. J was trimmed by 2 bases and V by 4 bases; bases with no gene match: 8. This CDR3 contains 16 residues. The germline CDR1 and CDR2 sequences are SGHAT and FQNNGV. CDR3 loop: CASSYQREPDTDTQYF. DNA for the CDR3: TGTGCCAGCAGCTACCAGCGGGAGCCCGACACAGATACGCAGTATTTT. The full variable domain, completed using reference TRBV11-2 and TRBJ2-3, is EAGVAQSPRYKIIEKRQSVAFWCNPISGHATLYWYQQILGQGPKLLIQFQNNGVVDDSQLPKDRFSAERLKGVDSTLKIQPAKLEDSAVYLCASSYQREPDTDTQYFGPGTRLTVL.

The chain couples TRBV5-1 to TRBJ2-3; the D gene is possibly TRBD2 (6 bases). Germline CDR1 is SGHRS and CDR2 is YFSETQ. The CDR3 runs to 15 residues. The ends were cut back, 6 bases at V and 1 base at J, with 15 bases in the middle. The CDR3 reads CASNYWGVGTDTQYF. CDR3 bases: TGCGCCAGCAACTATTGGGGGGTGGGCACAGATACGCAGTATTTT. Using reference TRBV5-1 and TRBJ2-3 for the parts outside the CDR3, the full variable domain is KAGVTQTPRYLIKTRGQQVTLSCSPISGHRSVSWYQQTPGQGLQFLFEYFSETQRNKGNFPGRFSGRQFSNSRSEMNVSTLELGDSALYLCASNYWGVGTDTQYFGPGTRLTVL.

Concerning this clone itself: Mismatch with germline at one junction end may stem from a read error. The chain has TRBV7-8 and TRBJ2-6; maybe TRBD1 (5 bases). Germline V CDR1 and CDR2: SGHVS, FQNEAQ. The CDR3 has 15 residues. The CDR3 coding sequence is TGTGCCAGCAGCCCCGGGCAGGCTGGGGCCAACGGCCTGACTTTC. Translation gives CASSPGQAGANGLTF.

The chain uses TRBV7-2 and TRBJ1-4; D may be TRBD1 (6 bases). Per the germline V gene, CDR1 is SGHTA and CDR2 is FQGNSA. The CDR3 has 16 amino acids. The ends were cut back, 0 bases at V and 1 base at J, with 9 bases in the middle. DNA of the CDR3: TGTGCCAGCAGCTTAGCGCCCAGGGGAACTAATGAAAAACTGTTTTTT. Translating gives CASSLAPRGTNEKLFF.

On this clone: Other DNA sequences in the same sample also yield this CDR3. V is TRBV2 and J is TRBJ1-5, with 10 bases fitting TRBD1. There are 19 residues in the CDR3. Looked up from germline, CDR1 is SNHLY and CDR2 is FYNNEI. With V trimmed by 4 bases and J by 0 bases, 12 bases remained unmatched. CDR3 sequence (DNA): TGTGCCAGCAGTGTTCGGCGGGACAGGGGAAGTTATAGCAATCAGCCCCAGCATTTT. It codes for CASSVRRDRGSYSNQPQHF.

In its sample, this clone was seen once. CDR3 sequence reads: CASSVLGETQYF. In DNA form, the CDR3 reads TGTGCCAGCAGCGTCCTCGGGGAGACCCAGTACTTC. The rearrangement links TRBV9 to TRBJ2-5; D gene uncertain. With 2 bases removed from V and 5 bases from J, the gap between germline ends came to 7 bases. Germline V gene sequence: CDR1 SGDLS, CDR2 YYNGEE. The CDR3 runs 12 residues.

The J gene is TRBJ2-7, the V gene TRBV30, with D unclear. V shed 2 bases and J shed 4 bases, with 9 bases lying between them. The CDR3 has 12 residues. CDR1 is GTSNPN and CDR2 is SVGIG in the germline V gene (reference sequence). CDR3 in DNA: TGTGCCTGGAGTCTCTCAGTTTACGAGCAGTACTTC. It encodes CAWSLSVYEQYF.